Listed below are T cell receptor beta chains from one sample, sequenced in a study of CD8 T cells in Susac syndrome. TCRdb re-analysed the immunoSEQ multiplex PCR reads in MiXCR, keeping a single row per CDR3 protein. The top ten hold nearly 0.2% of the sample, which has under 70,000 distinct CDR3 sequences, more than 80% seen once. The sample taken for sequencing was CD8+ T cells from PBMCs. The receptors shown here come from a human donor in good health. Each CDR3 is given without its conserved first and last residue. A D gene is named only where the DNA matches it firmly.

TRBD1,TRBV20-1,SARAGQEGSPLH
TRBD1,TRBV7-9,ASSPGTGGYT
-,TRBV4-1,ASSQQEAYEQY
-,TRBV12-5,ASGFLLDRTSNTGELF
-,TRBV4-1,ASSHPRDTLWYEQY
-,TRBV5-1,ASSVAGTSYGYT
-,TRBV12-3/TRBV12-4,ASSRGLYTGELF
TRBD1,TRBV11-2,ASSSPDRGNGYT
-,TRBV11-2,ASSSRHNEQF
-,TRBV29-1,SVEGISANYGYT
TRBD1,TRBV5-5,ASSSTGEFYEQY